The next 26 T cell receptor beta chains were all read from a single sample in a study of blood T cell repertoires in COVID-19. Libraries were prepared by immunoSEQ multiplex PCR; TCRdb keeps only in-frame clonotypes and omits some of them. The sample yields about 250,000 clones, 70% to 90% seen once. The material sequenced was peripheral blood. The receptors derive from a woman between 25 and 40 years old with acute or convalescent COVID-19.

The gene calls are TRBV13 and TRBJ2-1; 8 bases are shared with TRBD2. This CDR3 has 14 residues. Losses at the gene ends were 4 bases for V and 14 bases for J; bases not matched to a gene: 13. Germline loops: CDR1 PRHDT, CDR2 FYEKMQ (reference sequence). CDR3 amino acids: CASSSRTGTRREFF. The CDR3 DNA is TGTGCCAGCAGCTCCCGAACCGGGACTAGGCGAGAGTTCTTC. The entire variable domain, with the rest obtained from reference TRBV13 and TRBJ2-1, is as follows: AAGVIQSPRHLIKEKRETATLKCYPIPRHDTVYWYQQGPGQDPQFLISFYEKMQSDKGSIPDRFSAQQFSDYHSELNMSSLELGDSALYFCASSSRTGTRREFFGPGTRLTVL.

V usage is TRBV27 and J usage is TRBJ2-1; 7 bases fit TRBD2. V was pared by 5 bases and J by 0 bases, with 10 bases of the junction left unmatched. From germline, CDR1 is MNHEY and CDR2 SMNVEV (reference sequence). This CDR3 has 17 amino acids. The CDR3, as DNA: TGTGCCAGCAGTCCGAGAAGCGGGATCGCCTCCTACAATGAGCAGTTCTTC. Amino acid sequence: CASSPRSGIASYNEQFF.

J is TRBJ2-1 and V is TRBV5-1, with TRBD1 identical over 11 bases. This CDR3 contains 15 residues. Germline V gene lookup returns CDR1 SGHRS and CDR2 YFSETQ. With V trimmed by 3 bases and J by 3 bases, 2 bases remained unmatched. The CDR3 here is CASSYGTGGYNEQFF. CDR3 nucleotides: TGCGCCAGCAGCTACGGGACAGGGGGCTACAATGAGCAGTTCTTC.

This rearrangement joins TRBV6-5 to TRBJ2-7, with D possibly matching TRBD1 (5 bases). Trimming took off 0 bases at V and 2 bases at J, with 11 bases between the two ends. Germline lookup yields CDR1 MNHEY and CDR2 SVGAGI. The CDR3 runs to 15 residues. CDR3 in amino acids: CASSYSRTPAYEQYF. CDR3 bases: TGTGCCAGCAGTTACTCACGGACACCCGCCTACGAGCAGTACTTC.

CDR3 in DNA: TGTGCCAGCAGCCACGGGACAGCCCCTTCGTACGAGCAGTACTTC. This codes for CASSHGTAPSYEQYF. The gene calls are TRBV5-4 and TRBJ2-7, with TRBD1 matching over 7 bases. CDR3 length equals 15 residues. J lost 4 bases, V lost 4 bases, and 11 bases had no gene match. CDR1 and CDR2 (germline): SGHNT, YYREEE (reference sequence).

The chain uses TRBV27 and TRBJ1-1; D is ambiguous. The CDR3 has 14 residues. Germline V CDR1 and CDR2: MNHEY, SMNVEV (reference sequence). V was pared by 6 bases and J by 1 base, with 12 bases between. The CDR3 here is CASRVVGPNTEAFF. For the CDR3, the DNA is TGTGCCAGCAGAGTGGTGGGCCCGAACACTGAAGCTTTCTTT.

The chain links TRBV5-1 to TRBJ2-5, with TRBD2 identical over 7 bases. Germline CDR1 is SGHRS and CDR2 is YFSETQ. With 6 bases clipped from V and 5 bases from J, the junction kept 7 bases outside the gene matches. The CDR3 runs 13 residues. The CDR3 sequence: CASTMGGLETQYF. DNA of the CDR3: TGCGCCAGCACTATGGGGGGGTTGGAGACCCAGTACTTC.

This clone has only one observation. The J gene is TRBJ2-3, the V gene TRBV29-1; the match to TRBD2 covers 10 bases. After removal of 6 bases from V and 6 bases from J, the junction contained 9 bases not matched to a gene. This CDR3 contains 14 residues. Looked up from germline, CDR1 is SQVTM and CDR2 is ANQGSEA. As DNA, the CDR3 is TGCAGCGTCCAGGGGACTAGCGATTCCGATACGCAGTATTTT. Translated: CSVQGTSDSDTQYF.

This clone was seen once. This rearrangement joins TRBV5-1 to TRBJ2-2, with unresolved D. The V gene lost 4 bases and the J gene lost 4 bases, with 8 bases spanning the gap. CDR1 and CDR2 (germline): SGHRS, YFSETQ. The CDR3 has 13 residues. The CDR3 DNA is TGCGCCAGCAGCACAGAGTTCACCGGGGAGCTGTTTTTT. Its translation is CASSTEFTGELFF.

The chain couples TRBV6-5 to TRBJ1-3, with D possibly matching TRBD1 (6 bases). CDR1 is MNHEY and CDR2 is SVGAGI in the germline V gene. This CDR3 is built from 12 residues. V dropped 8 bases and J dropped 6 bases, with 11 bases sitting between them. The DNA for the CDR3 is TGTGCCAGCGGGACAAATGAAAACACCATATATTTT. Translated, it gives CASGTNENTIYF.

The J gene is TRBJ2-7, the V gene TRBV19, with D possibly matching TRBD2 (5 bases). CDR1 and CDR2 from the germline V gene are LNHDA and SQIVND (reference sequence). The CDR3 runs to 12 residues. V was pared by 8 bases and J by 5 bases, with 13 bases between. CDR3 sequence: CASGPPGNEQYF. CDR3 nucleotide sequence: TGTGCCAGTGGGCCGCCGGGGAACGAGCAGTACTTC.

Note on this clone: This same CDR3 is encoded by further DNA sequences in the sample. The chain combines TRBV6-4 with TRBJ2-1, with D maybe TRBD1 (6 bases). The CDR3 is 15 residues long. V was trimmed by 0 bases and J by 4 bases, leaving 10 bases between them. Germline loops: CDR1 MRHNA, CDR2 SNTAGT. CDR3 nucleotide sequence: TGTGCCAGCAGTGACTCGACAGGAGGTTACAATGAGCAGTTCTTC. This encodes CASSDSTGGYNEQFF.

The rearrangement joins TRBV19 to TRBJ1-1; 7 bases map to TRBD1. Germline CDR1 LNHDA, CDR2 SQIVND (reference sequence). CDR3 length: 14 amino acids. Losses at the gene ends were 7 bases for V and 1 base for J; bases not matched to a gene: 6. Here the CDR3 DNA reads TGTGCCAGTACCTTGGGACAGACGAACACTGAAGCTTTCTTT. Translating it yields CASTLGQTNTEAFF.

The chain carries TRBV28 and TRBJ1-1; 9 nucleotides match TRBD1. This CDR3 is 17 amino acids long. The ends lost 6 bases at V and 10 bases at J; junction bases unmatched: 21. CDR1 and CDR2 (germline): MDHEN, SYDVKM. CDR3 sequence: CASSQPERYRGHASAFF. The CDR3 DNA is TGTGCCAGCAGCCAGCCGGAACGATACAGGGGGCACGCATCAGCTTTCTTT.

Here the CDR3 DNA reads TGTGCCAGCAGCCAGGAACCCGGGACAGGCCGCTACGAGCAGTACTTC. Translating gives CASSQEPGTGRYEQYF. The chain links TRBV14 to TRBJ2-7; 8 nucleotides align to TRBD1. The CDR3 length is 16 residues. After removal of 3 bases from V and 3 bases from J, the junction contained 10 bases not matched to a gene. Germline assignment: CDR1 SGHDN and CDR2 FVKESK.

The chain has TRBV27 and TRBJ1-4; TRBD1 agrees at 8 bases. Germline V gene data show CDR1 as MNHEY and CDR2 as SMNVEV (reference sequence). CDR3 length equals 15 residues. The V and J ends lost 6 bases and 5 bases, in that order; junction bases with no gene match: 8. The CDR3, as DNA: TGTGCCAGCAGACTCACAGGGGGAATAAATGAAAAACTGTTTTTT. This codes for CASRLTGGINEKLFF. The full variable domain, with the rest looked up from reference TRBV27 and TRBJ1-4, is EAQVTQNPRYLITVTGKKLTVTCSQNMNHEYMSWYRQDPGLGLRQIYYSMNVEVTDKGDVPEGYKVSRKEKRNFPLILESPSPNQTSLYFCASRLTGGINEKLFFGSGTQLSVL.

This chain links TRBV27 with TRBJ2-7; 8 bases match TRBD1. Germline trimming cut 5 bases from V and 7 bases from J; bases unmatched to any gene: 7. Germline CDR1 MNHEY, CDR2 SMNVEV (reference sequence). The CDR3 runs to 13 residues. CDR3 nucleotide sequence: TGTGCCAGCAGTGGGAGTACAGGGGGGGAGCAGTACTTC. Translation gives CASSGSTGGEQYF.

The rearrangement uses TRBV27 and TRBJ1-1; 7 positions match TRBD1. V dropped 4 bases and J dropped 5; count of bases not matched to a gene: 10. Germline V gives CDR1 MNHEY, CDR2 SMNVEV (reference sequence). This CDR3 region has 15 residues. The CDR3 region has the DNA TGTGCCAGCAGTTCTTGGACAGGCGAGGGGACTGAAGCTTTCTTT. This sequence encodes CASSSWTGEGTEAFF.

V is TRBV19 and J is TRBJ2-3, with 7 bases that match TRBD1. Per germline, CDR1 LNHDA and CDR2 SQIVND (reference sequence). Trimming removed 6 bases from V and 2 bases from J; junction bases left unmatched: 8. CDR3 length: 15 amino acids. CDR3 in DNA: TGTGCCAGTAGGATCCACAGGGGAGCCACAGATACGCAGTATTTT. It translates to CASRIHRGATDTQYF.

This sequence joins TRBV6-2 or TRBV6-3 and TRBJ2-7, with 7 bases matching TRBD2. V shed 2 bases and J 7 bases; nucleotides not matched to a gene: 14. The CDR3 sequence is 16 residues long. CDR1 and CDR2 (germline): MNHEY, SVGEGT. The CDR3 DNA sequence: TGTGCCAGCAGTTACACCACGGGAGGCACCGTGTGGGAGCAGTACTTC. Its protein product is CASSYTTGGTVWEQYF.

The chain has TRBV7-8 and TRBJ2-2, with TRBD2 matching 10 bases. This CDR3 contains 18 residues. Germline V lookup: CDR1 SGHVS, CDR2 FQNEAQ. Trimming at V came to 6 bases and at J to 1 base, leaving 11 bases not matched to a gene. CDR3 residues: CASRLTASGGLNTGELFF. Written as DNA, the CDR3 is TGTGCCAGCAGGTTAACGGCTAGCGGGGGCCTGAACACCGGGGAGCTGTTTTTT.

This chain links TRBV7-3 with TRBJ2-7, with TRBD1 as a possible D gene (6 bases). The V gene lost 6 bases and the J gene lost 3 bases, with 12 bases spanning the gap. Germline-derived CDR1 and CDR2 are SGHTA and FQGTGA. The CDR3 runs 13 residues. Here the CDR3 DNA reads TGTGCCAGCAGTCAGGGGCCCTACTACGAGCAGTACTTC. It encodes CASSQGPYYEQYF.

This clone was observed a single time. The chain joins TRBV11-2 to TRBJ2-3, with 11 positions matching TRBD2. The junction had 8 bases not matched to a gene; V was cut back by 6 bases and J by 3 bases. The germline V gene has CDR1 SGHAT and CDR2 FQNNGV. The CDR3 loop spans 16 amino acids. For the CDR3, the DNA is TGTGCCAGCAGGGTAGCGGGAGGGGGGTGGACAGATACGCAGTATTTT. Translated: CASRVAGGGWTDTQYF.

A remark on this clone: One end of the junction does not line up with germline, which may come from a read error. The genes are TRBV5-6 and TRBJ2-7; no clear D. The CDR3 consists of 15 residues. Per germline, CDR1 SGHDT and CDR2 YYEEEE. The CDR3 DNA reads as TGTGCCAACAGCTTCGACACCCTTAATCTCTACGAGCAGTACTTC. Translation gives CANSFDTLNLYEQYF.

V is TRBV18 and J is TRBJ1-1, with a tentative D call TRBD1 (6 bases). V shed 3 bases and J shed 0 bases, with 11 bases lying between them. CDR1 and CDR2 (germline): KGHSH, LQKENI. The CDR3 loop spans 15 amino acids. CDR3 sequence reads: CASSPSTGMNTEAFF. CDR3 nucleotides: TGTGCCAGCTCACCGTCGACAGGAATGAACACTGAAGCTTTCTTT.

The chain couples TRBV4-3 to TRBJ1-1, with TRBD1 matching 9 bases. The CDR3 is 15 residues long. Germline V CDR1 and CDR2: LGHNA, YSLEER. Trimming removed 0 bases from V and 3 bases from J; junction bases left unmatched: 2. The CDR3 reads CASSQEDRGDTEAFF. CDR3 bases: TGCGCCAGCAGCCAAGAAGACAGGGGGGACACTGAAGCTTTCTTT.